A selection of T cell receptor beta chains follows, all from one sample in a study of T cells in Graves' hyperthyroidism and ophthalmopathy. TCRdb redid the calling of the multiplex PCR reads with MiXCR, one entry per CDR3 protein. The sample holds roughly 380,000 distinct CDR3 sequences, approximately 13% seen once. Sequenced: blood. Every receptor here comes from a woman between 55 and 75 years old with Graves' hyperthyroidism. Each CDR3 is given with its conserved first and last residue. The D gene is left open where the match is weak. Clone size is stated in some rows and not others, as once, few, many or a class when expanded.

V gene,J gene,D gene,clone size,CDR3 DNA,CDR3 protein
TRBV3-1,TRBJ2-5,-,many,TGTGCCAGCAGCCAAGTTATCGGGGTCCAAGAGACCCAGTACTTC,CASSQVIGVQETQYF
TRBV2,TRBJ1-5,TRBD1,many,TGTGCCAGCTTGGGGGACAGGGGCAATCAGCCCCAGCATTTT,CASLGDRGNQPQHF
TRBV29-1,TRBJ2-4,-,many,TGCAGCGTTGAACAATGGGGGAGAATGAGAAACATTCAGTACTTC,CSVEQWGRMRNIQYF
TRBV7-9,TRBJ2-5,TRBD2,many,TGTGCCAGCAGCCTCGGACTAGCGGGAGTAACCCAAGAGACCCAGTACTTC,CASSLGLAGVTQETQYF
TRBV18,TRBJ2-1,TRBD2,many,TGTGCCAGCTCACCACAGGGACTAGCGCGACGGAAGCAGTTCTTC,CASSPQGLARRKQFF
TRBV7-2,TRBJ2-1,-,many,TGTGCCAGCAGCCAGGGGCTCCATCCATTCAATGAGCAGTTCTTC,CASSQGLHPFNEQFF
TRBV5-1,TRBJ1-4,TRBD1,many,TGCGCCAGCAGCCCGGGACAGGGGCATGAAAAACTGTTTTTT,CASSPGQGHEKLFF
TRBV10-3,TRBJ2-5,-,many,TGTGCCATCAGTGAGTCGGTGAGGGAGAGCTCCTCGGGGGAGACCCAGTACTTC,CAISESVRESSSGETQYF
TRBV5-6,TRBJ1-2,-,many,TGTGCCAGCAGCTTGGAACCTGGGGGCTACACCTTC,CASSLEPGGYTF
TRBV7-9,TRBJ2-7,-,many,TGTGCCAGCAGCTTAGGAGGCGTTCTCTCCTACGAGCAGTACTTC,CASSLGGVLSYEQYF
TRBV6-1,TRBJ2-3,-,many,TGTGCCAGCAGTGAGACAGGGAGGGCAGATACGCAGTATTTT,CASSETGRADTQYF
TRBV6-1,TRBJ2-3,TRBD2,few,TGTGCCAGCAGTTATGGGGTGACTAGCGGGACGAGCACAGATACGCAGTATTTT,CASSYGVTSGTSTDTQYF
TRBV12-3/TRBV12-4,TRBJ1-1,-,many,TGTGCCAGCAACCTCGACACTGAAGCTTTCTTT,CASNLDTEAFF
TRBV27,TRBJ2-2,TRBD2,few,TGTGCCAGCAGGCCGGGACTAGCGCCCGGGGAGCTGTTTTTT,CASRPGLAPGELFF
TRBV19,TRBJ2-2,TRBD2,few,TGTGCCAGTAGTATAAGCGGGAGAGGGCCCGGGGAGCTGTTTTTT,CASSISGRGPGELFF
TRBV19,TRBJ1-2,-,few,TGTGCCAGTAGTATTAACAGGGTTGGCTACACCTTC,CASSINRVGYTF
TRBV20-1,TRBJ2-1,TRBD2,few,TGCAGTGCTTATGGGACTAGCGGGATATCTAATGAGCAGTTCTTC,CSAYGTSGISNEQFF
TRBV6-1,TRBJ1-5,-,many,TGTGCCAGCAGTGCCCGGGACCCCGGGCAGCCCCAGCATTTT,CASSARDPGQPQHF
TRBV24-1,TRBJ1-2,TRBD1,many,TGTGCCACCAGTGATCGGGACAGGTTTGATGGCTACACCTTC,CATSDRDRFDGYTF
TRBV4-1,TRBJ2-7,-,-,TGCGCCAGCAGCCAAGTCCGTTCCGAGCAGTACTTC,CASSQVRSEQYF
TRBV2,TRBJ2-2,-,many,TGTGCCAGCATTTGGAACACCGGGGAGCTGTTTTTT,CASIWNTGELFF
TRBV20-1,TRBJ1-1,-,many,TGCAGTGCTCGGTTGAACACTGAAGCTTTCTTT,CSARLNTEAFF